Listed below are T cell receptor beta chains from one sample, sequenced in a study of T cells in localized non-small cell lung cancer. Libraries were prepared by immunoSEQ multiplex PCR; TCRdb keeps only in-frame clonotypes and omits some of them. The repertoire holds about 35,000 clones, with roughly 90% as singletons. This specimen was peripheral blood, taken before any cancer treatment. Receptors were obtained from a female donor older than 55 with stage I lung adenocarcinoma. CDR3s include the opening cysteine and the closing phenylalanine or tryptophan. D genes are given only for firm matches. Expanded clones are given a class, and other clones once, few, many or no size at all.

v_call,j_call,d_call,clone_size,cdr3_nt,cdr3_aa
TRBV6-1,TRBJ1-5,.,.,TGTGCCAGCAGTGGGGCAGAATATCAGCCCCAGCATTTT,CASSGAEYQPQHF
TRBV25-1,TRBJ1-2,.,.,TGTGCCAGCAGTGAATCAGTCGAGACAACTGGCTACACCTTC,CASSESVETTGYTF
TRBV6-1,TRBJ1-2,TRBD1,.,TGTGCCAGCAGGGGGACAGGGGGGCCTGGCTACACCTTC,CASRGTGGPGYTF
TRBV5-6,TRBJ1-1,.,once,TGTGCCAGCAGCTTGGGACAAGGGAGGGGTACTGAAGCTTTCTTT,CASSLGQGRGTEAFF
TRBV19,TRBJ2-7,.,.,TGTGCCAGTAAGTCTTCGGCCAGGGTCGCCCCCTACGAGCAGTACTTC,CASKSSARVAPYEQYF
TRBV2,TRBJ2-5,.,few,TGTGCCAGCAGTGGCACGAGTGGAGAGACCCAGTACTTC,CASSGTSGETQYF
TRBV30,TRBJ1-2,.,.,TGTGCCTGGATTTCACGACGGAGCGATGGCTACACCTTC,CAWISRRSDGYTF
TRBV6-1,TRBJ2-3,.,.,TGTGCCAGCACGGTCGGCGGGCCGGTCGCGCAGTATTTT,CASTVGGPVAQYF
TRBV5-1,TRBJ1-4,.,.,TGCGCCAGCAGCTTGGAGAAGGGAGGGGCTAGCGAAAAACTGTTTTTT,CASSLEKGGASEKLFF
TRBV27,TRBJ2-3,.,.,TGTGCCAGCAGTTTTCTGGAAACAGATACGCAGTATTTT,CASSFLETDTQYF
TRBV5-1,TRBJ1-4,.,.,TGCGCCAGCAGCTCTCCTAATGCGGATGAAAAACTGTTTTTT,CASSSPNADEKLFF
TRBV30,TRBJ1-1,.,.,TGTGCCTGGAGCAGGGATAGTTGGGCTGAAGCTTTCTTT,CAWSRDSWAEAFF
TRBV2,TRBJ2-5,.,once,TGTGCCAGCAAATTTCCAGGATCTGAAGAGACCCAGTACTTC,CASKFPGSEETQYF
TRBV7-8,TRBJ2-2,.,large,TGTGCCAGCAGCTTAGGGACAACACTCACCGGGGAGCTGTTTTTT,CASSLGTTLTGELFF
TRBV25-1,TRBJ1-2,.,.,TGTGCCAGCAGTGATGGGTTCTATGGCTACACCTTC,CASSDGFYGYTF
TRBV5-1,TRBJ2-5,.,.,TGCGCCAGCAGCTTCAGCCGCCGGGAGACCCAGTACTTC,CASSFSRRETQYF
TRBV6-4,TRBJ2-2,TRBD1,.,TGTGCCAGCAGCCGACAGGGGAACACCGGGGAGCTGTTTTTT,CASSRQGNTGELFF
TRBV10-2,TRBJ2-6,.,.,TGCGCCAGCAGTGAAGGGAGGGGGATGTCTGGGGCCAACGTCCTGACTTTC,CASSEGRGMSGANVLTF
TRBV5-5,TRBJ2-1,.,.,TGTGCCAGCAGCTTTACCCCAACCAACTACAATGAGCAGTTCTTC,CASSFTPTNYNEQFF
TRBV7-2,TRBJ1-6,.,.,TGTGCCAGCAGCACAGCGGTCGGAGGGGTAAATAATTCACCCCTCCACTTT,CASSTAVGGVNNSPLHF
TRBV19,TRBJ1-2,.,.,TGTGCCAGTAGTAGAACGGTTACTAACTATGGCTACACCTTC,CASSRTVTNYGYTF
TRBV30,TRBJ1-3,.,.,TGTGCCTGGAGTGTCCAAGGGCACACCATATATTTT,CAWSVQGHTIYF
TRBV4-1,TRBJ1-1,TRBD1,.,TGCGCCAGCAGCCAAGAAACAGGGGTCACTGAAGCTTTCTTT,CASSQETGVTEAFF
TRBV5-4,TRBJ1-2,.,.,TGTGCCAGCAGCTTTGAGGGGGAAGGCTACACCTTC,CASSFEGEGYTF
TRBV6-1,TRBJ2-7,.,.,TGTGCCAGCAGTGAAATAGACAGCTACTACGAGCAGTACTTC,CASSEIDSYYEQYF
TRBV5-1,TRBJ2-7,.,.,TGCGCCAGCAGCCCAATGACTGGGGGCGAGCAGTACTTC,CASSPMTGGEQYF
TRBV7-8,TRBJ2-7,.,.,TGTGCCAGCAGCTTGGGAGAGGAAGTCTACGAGCAGTACTTC,CASSLGEEVYEQYF
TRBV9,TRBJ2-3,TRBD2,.,TGTGCCAGCAGCCCAGACGAGCGGGGGGGTACCCAGGGGCAGTATTTT,CASSPDERGGTQGQYF
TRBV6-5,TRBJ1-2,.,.,TGTGCCAGCAGGGGAGGGTCGGGTGGCTACACCTTC,CASRGGSGGYTF
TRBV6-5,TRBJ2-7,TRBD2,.,TGTGCCAGCAGTAAACTAGCGGGACCCTACGAGCAGTACTTC,CASSKLAGPYEQYF
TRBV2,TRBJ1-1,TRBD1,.,TGTGCCAGCAGTGAGGTACAGGGGACATCTGGGGCTGAAGCTTTCTTT,CASSEVQGTSGAEAFF
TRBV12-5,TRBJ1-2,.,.,TGTGCTACCGAGATTGACAGTAACTATGGCTACACCTTC,CATEIDSNYGYTF
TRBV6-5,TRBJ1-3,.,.,TGTGCCAGTCTCGGTGGACGGAGCTCTGGAAACACCATATATTTT,CASLGGRSSGNTIYF
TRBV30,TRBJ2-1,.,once,TGTGCCTGGAGTCCTATTGTGGGCTACAATGAGCAGTTCTTC,CAWSPIVGYNEQFF